Sequencing of this T cell receptor (beta chain) was carried out in a study of Ad26.COV2.S vaccination and SARS-CoV-2 variants. Study-level points and caveats: It was vaccine recipients, not placebo recipients, who had the higher spike-specific TCR breadth.

Treatment noted: about 20 received Ad26.COV2.S at low or high dose, single or two shots; 5 received placebo; per-sample allocation not given. The samples were gathered on day 63 after the first injection of vaccine or placebo. For this clone: Its matching antigen is unknown.

Sequencing used immunoSEQ multiplex PCR; TCRdb keeps in-frame clones, though not all of them. The repertoire holds about 320,000 clones, with 86% as singletons. The V and J ends lost 4 bases and 1 base, in that order; junction bases with no gene match: 5. In germline, CDR1 is LNHDA, CDR2 SQIVND (reference sequence). The CDR3 runs to 15 residues. The chain couples TRBV19 to TRBJ2-3; 7 nucleotides match TRBD1. The sequenced sample was peripheral blood, obtained in a trial of Ad26.COV2.S vaccine versus placebo. This TCR came from a person between 18 and 65 years old who received the Ad26.COV2.S COVID-19 vaccine or a placebo. CDR3 nucleotides: TGTGCCAGTAGTACCTCAGGGGGTGGCACAGATACGCAGTATTTT. It encodes CASSTSGGGTDTQYF.